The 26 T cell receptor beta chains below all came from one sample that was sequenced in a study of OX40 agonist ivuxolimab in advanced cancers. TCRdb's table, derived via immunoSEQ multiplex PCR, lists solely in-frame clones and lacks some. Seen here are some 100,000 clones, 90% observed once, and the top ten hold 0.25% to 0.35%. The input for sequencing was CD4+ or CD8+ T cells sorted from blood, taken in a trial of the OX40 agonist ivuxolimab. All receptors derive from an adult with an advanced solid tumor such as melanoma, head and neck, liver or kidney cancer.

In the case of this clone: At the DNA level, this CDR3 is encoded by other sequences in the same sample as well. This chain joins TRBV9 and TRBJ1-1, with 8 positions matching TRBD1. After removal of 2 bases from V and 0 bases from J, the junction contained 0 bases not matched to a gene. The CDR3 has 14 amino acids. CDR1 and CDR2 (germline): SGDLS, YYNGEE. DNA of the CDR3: TGTGCCAGCAGCGTGACAGGGGTGAACACTGAAGCTTTCTTT. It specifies CASSVTGVNTEAFF. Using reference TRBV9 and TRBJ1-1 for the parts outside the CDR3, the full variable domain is DSGVTQTPKHLITATGQRVTLRCSPRSGDLSVYWYQQSLDQGLQFLIQYYNGEERAKGNILERFSAQQFPDLHSELNLSSLELGDSALYFCASSVTGVNTEAFFGQGTRLTVV.

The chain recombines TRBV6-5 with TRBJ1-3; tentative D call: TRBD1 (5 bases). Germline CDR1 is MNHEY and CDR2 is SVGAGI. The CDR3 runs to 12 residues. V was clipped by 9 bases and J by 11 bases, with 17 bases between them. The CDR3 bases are TGTGCCAGGGGGCGGCTCCTCCTTCCCATATATTTT. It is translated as CARGRLLLPIYF.

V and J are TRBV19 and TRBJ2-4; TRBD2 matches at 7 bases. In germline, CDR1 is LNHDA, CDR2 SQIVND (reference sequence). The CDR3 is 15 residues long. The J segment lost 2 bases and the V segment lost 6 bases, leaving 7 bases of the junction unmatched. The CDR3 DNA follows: TGTGCCAGTAGAGGGAGGGAGGCACCCAAAAACATTCAGTACTTC. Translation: CASRGREAPKNIQYF.

DNA for the CDR3: TGTGCCAGCAGCTCTAGGGCGGGCTTGAGCTCCTACGAGCAGTACTTC. As protein: CASSSRAGLSSYEQYF. This chain uses TRBV7-2 with TRBJ2-5; D is possibly TRBD2 (5 bases). Judging by the DNA end, TRBJ2-7 fits better; the J call may be wrong. The CDR3 contains 16 residues. Germline V gene data show CDR1 as SGHTA and CDR2 as FQGNSA.

The CDR3 region has the DNA TGCGCCAGCAGCCTAACTATGCTGGCAGGTACCCAGTACTTC. This codes for CASSLTMLAGTQYF. The chain joins TRBV4-3 to TRBJ2-5; D call uncertain. The germline V gene encodes CDR1 LGHNA and CDR2 YSLEER. CDR3 length: 14 amino acids. Trimming took 4 bases from V and 8 from J, leaving 17 bases between them.

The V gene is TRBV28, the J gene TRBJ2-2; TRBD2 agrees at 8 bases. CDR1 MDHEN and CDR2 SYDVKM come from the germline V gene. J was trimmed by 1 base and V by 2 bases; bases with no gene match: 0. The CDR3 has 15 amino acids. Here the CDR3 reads CASSLSGGNTGELFF. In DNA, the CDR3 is TGTGCCAGCAGTTTAAGCGGGGGGAACACCGGGGAGCTGTTTTTT.

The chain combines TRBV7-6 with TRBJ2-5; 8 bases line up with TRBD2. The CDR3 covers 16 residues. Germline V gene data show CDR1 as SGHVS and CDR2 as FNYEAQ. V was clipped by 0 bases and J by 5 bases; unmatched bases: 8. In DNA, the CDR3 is TGTGCCAGCAGCTTAGCGGGTCTAGCGGGCGGGGAGACCCAGTACTTC. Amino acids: CASSLAGLAGGETQYF.

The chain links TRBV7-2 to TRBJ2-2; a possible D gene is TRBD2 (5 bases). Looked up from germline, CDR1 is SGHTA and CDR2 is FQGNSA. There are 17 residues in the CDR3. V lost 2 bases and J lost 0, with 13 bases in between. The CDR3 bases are TGTGCCAGCAGCTTAATAGGGCGGGCATCGAACACCGGGGAGCTGTTTTTT. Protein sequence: CASSLIGRASNTGELFF.

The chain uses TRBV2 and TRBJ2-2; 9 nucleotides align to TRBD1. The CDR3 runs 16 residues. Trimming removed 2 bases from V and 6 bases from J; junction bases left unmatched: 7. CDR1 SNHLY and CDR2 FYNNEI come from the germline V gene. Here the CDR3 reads CASSELGTGLAGELFF. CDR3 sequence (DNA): TGTGCCAGCAGTGAACTCGGGACAGGGTTGGCCGGGGAGCTGTTTTTT.

CDR3 protein: CASSLRESTYNEQFF. Written as DNA, the CDR3 is TGTGCCAGCAGCTTGAGGGAGTCCACCTACAATGAGCAGTTCTTC. The V call is TRBV7-8, the J call TRBJ2-1, with a possible D match to TRBD2 (5 bases). The germline V gene encodes CDR1 SGHVS and CDR2 FQNEAQ. V lost 3 bases, J lost 2 bases, and 11 bases lay in between. This CDR3 has 15 residues.

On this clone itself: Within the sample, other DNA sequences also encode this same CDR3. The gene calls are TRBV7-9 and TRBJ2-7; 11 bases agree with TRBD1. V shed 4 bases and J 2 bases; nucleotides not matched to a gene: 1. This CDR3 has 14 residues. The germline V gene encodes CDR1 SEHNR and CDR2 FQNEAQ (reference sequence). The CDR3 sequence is CASSSGQGAYEQYF. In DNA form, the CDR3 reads TGTGCCAGCAGCTCGGGACAGGGGGCCTACGAGCAGTACTTC.

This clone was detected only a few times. The CDR3 DNA reads as TGTGCCAGCTCACTACGACAGTCGAACACCGGGGAGCTGTTTTTT. Protein sequence: CASSLRQSNTGELFF. The rearrangement uses TRBV18 and TRBJ2-2; TRBD1 is a possible D gene (5 bases). CDR3 length: 15 residues. Germline loops: CDR1 KGHSH, CDR2 LQKENI. Trimming shortened V by 4 bases and J by 0 bases, and 9 bases separated the two germline ends. Full variable domain (outside the CDR3, taken from reference TRBV18 and TRBJ2-2): NAGVMQNPRHLVRRRGQEARLRCSPMKGHSHVYWYRQLPEEGLKFMVYLQKENIIDESGMPKERFSAEFPKEGPSILRIQQVVRGDSAAYFCASSLRQSNTGELFFGEGSRLTVL.

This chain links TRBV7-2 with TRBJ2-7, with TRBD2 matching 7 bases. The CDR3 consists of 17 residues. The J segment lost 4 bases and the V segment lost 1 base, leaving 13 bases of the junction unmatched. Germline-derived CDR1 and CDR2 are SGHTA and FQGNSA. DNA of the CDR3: TGTGCCAGCAGCTTAGGGGGTAGCGGGTCCAGGTCGTACGAGCAGTACTTC. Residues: CASSLGGSGSRSYEQYF.

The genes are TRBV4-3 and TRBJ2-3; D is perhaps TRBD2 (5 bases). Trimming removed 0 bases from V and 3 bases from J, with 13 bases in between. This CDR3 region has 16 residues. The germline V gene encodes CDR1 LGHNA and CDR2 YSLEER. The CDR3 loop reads CASSQDYRTGTDTQYF. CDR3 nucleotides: TGCGCCAGCAGCCAAGATTATCGAACGGGGACAGATACGCAGTATTTT.

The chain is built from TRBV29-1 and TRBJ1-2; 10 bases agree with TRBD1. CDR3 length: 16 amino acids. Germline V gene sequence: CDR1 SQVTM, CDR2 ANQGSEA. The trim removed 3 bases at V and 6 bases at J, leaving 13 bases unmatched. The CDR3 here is CSVEDPLGTGVNGYTF. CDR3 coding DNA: TGCAGCGTTGAGGACCCTTTGGGGACAGGGGTTAATGGCTACACCTTC.

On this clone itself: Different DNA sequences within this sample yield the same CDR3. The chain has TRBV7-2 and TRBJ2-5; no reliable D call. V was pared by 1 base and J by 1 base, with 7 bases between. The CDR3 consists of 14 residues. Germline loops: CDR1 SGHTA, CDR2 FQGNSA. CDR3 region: CASSLVAAQETQYF. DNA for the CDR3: TGTGCCAGCAGCTTAGTTGCGGCCCAAGAGACCCAGTACTTC.

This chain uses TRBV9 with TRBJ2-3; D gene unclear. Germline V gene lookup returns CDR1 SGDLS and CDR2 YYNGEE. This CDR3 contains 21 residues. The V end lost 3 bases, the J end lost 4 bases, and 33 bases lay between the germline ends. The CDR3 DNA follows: TGTGCCAGCAGCGGCGGTCCGGGCTCTTCTCTGGAGTCAGGTTTGGCAGATACGCAGTATTTT. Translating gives CASSGGPGSSLESGLADTQYF.

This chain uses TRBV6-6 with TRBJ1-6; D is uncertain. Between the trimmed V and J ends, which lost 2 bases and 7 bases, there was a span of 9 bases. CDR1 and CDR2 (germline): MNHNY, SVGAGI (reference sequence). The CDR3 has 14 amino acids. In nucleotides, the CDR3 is TGTGCCAGCAGTTACCCTGGAGGGAATTCACCCCTCCACTTT. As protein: CASSYPGGNSPLHF.

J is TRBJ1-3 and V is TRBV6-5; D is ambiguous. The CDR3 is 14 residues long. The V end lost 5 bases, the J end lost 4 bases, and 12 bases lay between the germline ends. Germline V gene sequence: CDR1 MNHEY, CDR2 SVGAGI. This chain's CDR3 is CASSARTVGNTIYF. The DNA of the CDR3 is TGTGCCAGCAGTGCCCGGACGGTCGGAAACACCATATATTTT.

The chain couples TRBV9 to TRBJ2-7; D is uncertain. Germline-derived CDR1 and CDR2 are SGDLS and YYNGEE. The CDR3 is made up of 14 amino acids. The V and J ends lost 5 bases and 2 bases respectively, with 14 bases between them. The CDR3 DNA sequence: TGTGCCAGCAGTCAAACAGTGAGTCCCTACGAGCAGTACTTC. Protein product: CASSQTVSPYEQYF.

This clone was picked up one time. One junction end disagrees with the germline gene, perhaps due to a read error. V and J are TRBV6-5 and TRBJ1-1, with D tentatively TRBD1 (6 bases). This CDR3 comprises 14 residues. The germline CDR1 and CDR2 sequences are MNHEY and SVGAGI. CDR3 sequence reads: CAISGTNGETEAFF. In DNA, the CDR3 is TGTGCCATCAGTGGGACAAACGGGGAAACTGAAGCTTTCTTT.

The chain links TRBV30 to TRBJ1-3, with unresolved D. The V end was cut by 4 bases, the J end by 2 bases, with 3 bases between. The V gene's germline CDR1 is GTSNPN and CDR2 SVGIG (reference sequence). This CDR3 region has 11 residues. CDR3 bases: TGTGCCTGGACGACTGGAAACACCATATATTTT. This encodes CAWTTGNTIYF. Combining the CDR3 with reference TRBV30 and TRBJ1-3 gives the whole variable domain SQTIHQWPATLVQPVGSPLSLECTVEGTSNPNLYWYRQAAGRGLQLLFYSVGIGQISSEVPQNLSASRPQDRQFILSSKKLLLSDSGFYLCAWTTGNTIYFGEGSWLTVV.

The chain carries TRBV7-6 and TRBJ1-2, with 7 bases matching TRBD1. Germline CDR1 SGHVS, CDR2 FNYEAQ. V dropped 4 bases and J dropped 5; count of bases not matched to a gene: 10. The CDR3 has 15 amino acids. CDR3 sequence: CASSSRQGLGYGYTF. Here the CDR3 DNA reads TGTGCCAGCAGCTCCCGACAGGGTTTAGGATATGGCTACACCTTC.

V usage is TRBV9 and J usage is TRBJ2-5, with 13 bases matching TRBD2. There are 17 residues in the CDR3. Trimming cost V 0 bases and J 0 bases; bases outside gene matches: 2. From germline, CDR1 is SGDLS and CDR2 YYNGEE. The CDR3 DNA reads TGTGCCAGCAGCGTAGGGGGACTAGCGGGACACCAAGAGACCCAGTACTTC. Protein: CASSVGGLAGHQETQYF.

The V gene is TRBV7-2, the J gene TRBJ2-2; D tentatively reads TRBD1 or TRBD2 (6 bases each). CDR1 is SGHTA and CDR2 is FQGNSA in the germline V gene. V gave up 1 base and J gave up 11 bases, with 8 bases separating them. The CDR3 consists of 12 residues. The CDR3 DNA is TGTGCCAGCAGCTTAGTCGGGGGCGAGCTGTTTTTT. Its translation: CASSLVGGELFF.

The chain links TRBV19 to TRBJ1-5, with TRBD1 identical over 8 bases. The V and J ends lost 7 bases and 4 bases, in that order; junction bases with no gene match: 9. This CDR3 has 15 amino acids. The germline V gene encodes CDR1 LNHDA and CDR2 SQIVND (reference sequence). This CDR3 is CASTGVDRGNQPQHF. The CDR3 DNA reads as TGTGCCAGTACCGGGGTTGACAGGGGAAATCAGCCCCAGCATTTT.